A single sample gave rise to the 29 T cell receptor beta chains below, sequenced in a study of PD-1 blockade in mismatch repair-deficient tumors. Produced via immunoSEQ multiplex PCR; TCRdb's table is partial and in-frame only. The sample contains some 66,000 clones, about nine tenths of which appear only once. Here the sequenced sample was peripheral blood, taken 52 weeks after starting pembrolizumab. The receptors stem from an adult with mismatch repair-deficient cancer.

V usage is TRBV27 and J usage is TRBJ2-3; 11 nucleotides line up with TRBD2. This CDR3 spans 16 amino acids. Germline trimming cut 6 bases from V and 4 bases from J; bases unmatched to any gene: 9. Germline V gene data show CDR1 as MNHEY and CDR2 as SMNVEV (reference sequence). The CDR3 is CASRDYSGRAPDTQYF. CDR3 nucleotide sequence: TGTGCCAGCAGGGATTATAGCGGGAGGGCCCCAGATACGCAGTATTTT.

V gene TRBV6-5 combines with J gene TRBJ2-7, with D tentatively TRBD1 (6 bases). Per the germline V gene, CDR1 is MNHEY and CDR2 is SVGAGI. The V gene lost 6 bases and the J gene lost 4 bases, with 16 bases spanning the gap. The CDR3 length is 14 residues. The chain's CDR3 is CASRNRQVAYEQYF. CDR3 coding DNA: TGTGCCAGCAGGAACAGACAGGTGGCTTACGAGCAGTACTTC.

V and J are TRBV27 and TRBJ1-5, with D maybe TRBD1 (5 bases). Trimming took off 5 bases at V and 7 bases at J, with 15 bases between the two ends. In germline, CDR1 is MNHEY, CDR2 SMNVEV (reference sequence). The CDR3 covers 14 residues. For the CDR3, the DNA is TGTGCCAGCAGTCCGGGGGGGTCTTGGCAGCCCCAGCATTTT. Translated, it gives CASSPGGSWQPQHF.

The chain joins TRBV30 to TRBJ2-2; D is possibly TRBD1 or TRBD2 (5 bases each). The CDR3 extends over 16 amino acids. Trimming took 2 bases from V and 4 from J, leaving 17 bases between them. Germline V gives CDR1 GTSNPN, CDR2 SVGIG (reference sequence). The CDR3 sequence: CAWSPPGTKLTGELFF. The CDR3 nucleotides read TGTGCCTGGAGTCCCCCCGGGACCAAACTCACCGGGGAGCTGTTTTTT.

This clone has only a few counts. The V gene is TRBV6-4, the J gene TRBJ2-3, with 9 bases lining up with TRBD2. The CDR3 is 17 amino acids. V lost 3 bases, J lost 0 bases, and 7 bases stayed unmatched. The germline V gene has CDR1 MRHNA and CDR2 SNTAGT. The CDR3 DNA reads as TGTGCCAGCAGTGATCCTAGCGGGACCTCTAGCACAGATACGCAGTATTTT. It is translated as CASSDPSGTSSTDTQYF.

The chain carries TRBV5-4 and TRBJ1-2, with TRBD1 as a possible D gene (5 bases). The CDR3 extends over 14 amino acids. Germline V gene sequence: CDR1 SGHNT, CDR2 YYREEE (reference sequence). With 0 bases removed from V and 0 bases from J, the gap between germline ends came to 6 bases. The CDR3 loop is CASSLETANYGYTF. CDR3 DNA sequence: TGTGCCAGCAGCTTGGAGACAGCTAACTATGGCTACACCTTC.

The chain is built from TRBV30 and TRBJ2-1; D is possibly TRBD2 (6 bases). Per the germline V gene, CDR1 is GTSNPN and CDR2 is SVGIG (reference sequence). The CDR3 consists of 14 residues. Trimming took off 7 bases at V and 5 bases at J, with 18 bases between the two ends. As DNA, the CDR3 is TGTGCCTTTTTCCCCTTAGCGGTCGACAATGAGCAGTTCTTC. Its translation: CAFFPLAVDNEQFF.

This chain joins TRBV11-1 and TRBJ1-3; TRBD1 is a possible D gene (5 bases). CDR1 SGHAT and CDR2 FQDESV come from the germline V gene (reference sequence). This CDR3 spans 15 amino acids. V shed 4 bases and J shed 8 bases, with 18 bases lying between them. The CDR3 DNA follows: TGTGCCAGCAGCTCACCGGGACCCCGAGGGGACACCATATATTTT. Amino acid sequence: CASSSPGPRGDTIYF.

The chain combines TRBV4-1 with TRBJ2-5; D is perhaps TRBD1 (5 bases). The germline V gene has CDR1 MGHRA and CDR2 YSYEKL. Trimming took off 1 base at V and 4 bases at J, with 13 bases between the two ends. This CDR3 is 15 amino acids long. The CDR3 DNA reads TGCGCCAGCAGCCAAGGCGGTTGGGGCCGAGAGACCCAGTACTTC. This encodes CASSQGGWGRETQYF.

The CDR3 sequence: CASSLPSGRANEQFF. As DNA, the CDR3 is TGTGCCAGCAGCTTACCAAGCGGGAGGGCCAATGAGCAGTTCTTC. The gene calls are TRBV11-2 and TRBJ2-1; 10 positions agree with TRBD2. V was clipped by 2 bases and J by 6 bases; unmatched bases: 4. The length of the CDR3 is 15 residues. In germline, CDR1 is SGHAT, CDR2 FQNNGV.

CDR3 coding DNA: TGTGCCAGCAGTAACCGACGCCCTAGCACAGATACGCAGTATTTT. It specifies CASSNRRPSTDTQYF. The chain combines TRBV6-5 with TRBJ2-3; no firm D call. V was shortened by 5 bases and J by 0 bases, with 12 bases between the two germline ends. Germline CDR1 MNHEY, CDR2 SVGAGI. The CDR3 is 15 residues long.

This chain uses TRBV27 with TRBJ2-5; 8 bases map to TRBD1. The junction had 4 bases not matched to a gene; V was cut back by 2 bases and J by 2 bases. The CDR3 covers 15 residues. Germline CDR1 and CDR2: MNHEY and SMNVEV (reference sequence). As DNA, the CDR3 is TGTGCCAGCAGTTTACAGGGGGCTAGGCAAGAGACCCAGTACTTC. Residues: CASSLQGARQETQYF.

This clone turned up a few times. CDR3 loop: CASGLETGLANYGYTF. The DNA of the CDR3 is TGTGCTAGTGGTTTGGAGACAGGCCTAGCTAACTATGGCTACACCTTC. The V and J genes are TRBV12-5 and TRBJ1-2; tentative D call: TRBD1 (6 bases). Trimming cost V 1 base and J 0 bases, with 12 bases left between them. Germline CDR1 LGHNT, CDR2 FRNRAP. This CDR3 has 16 residues.

This chain uses TRBV7-3 with TRBJ1-1; TRBD1 agrees at 7 bases. The CDR3 length is 14 residues. The germline gives CDR1 SGHTA, CDR2 FQGTGA. J gave up 6 bases and V 4 bases, and 8 bases lay outside the gene matches. The CDR3 DNA reads TGTGCCAGCAGCTCGACAGGGAGTATCGCTGAAGCTTTCTTT. Amino acids: CASSSTGSIAEAFF.

The rearrangement uses TRBV29-1 and TRBJ2-1; 8 nucleotides align to TRBD2. Trimming cost V 7 bases and J 7 bases; bases outside gene matches: 6. In germline, CDR1 is SQVTM, CDR2 ANQGSEA. This CDR3 has 12 residues. DNA of the CDR3: TGCAGCGATCGGGAGGGCCTTAATGAGCAGTTCTTC. It yields the protein CSDREGLNEQFF.

The CDR3 is CASSYGGRRTDTQYF. Written as DNA, the CDR3 is TGTGCCAGCAGTTACGGCGGCCGGAGGACAGATACGCAGTATTTT. This chain uses TRBV6-5 with TRBJ2-3; TRBD2 might be the D (5 bases). CDR3 size: 15 residues. The V and J ends lost 2 bases and 3 bases respectively, with 12 bases between them. The V gene's germline CDR1 is MNHEY and CDR2 SVGAGI.

There are a few counts of this clone. The chain couples TRBV7-9 to TRBJ2-7; D might be TRBD2 (5 bases). This CDR3 is built from 13 residues. The germline gives CDR1 SEHNR, CDR2 FQNEAQ (reference sequence). Trimming shortened V by 5 bases and J by 7 bases, and 15 bases separated the two germline ends. CDR3 residues: CASSTDARLEQYF. CDR3 coding DNA: TGTGCCAGCAGCACCGACGCTAGACTAGAGCAGTACTTC.

On this clone: The junction differs from germline at one of its ends, possibly a read error. The chain combines TRBV28 with TRBJ2-2; TRBD2 aligns across 11 bases. Germline lookup yields CDR1 MDHEN and CDR2 SYDVKM. The CDR3 loop spans 17 amino acids. The CDR3 coding sequence is TGTGCCAGCAGTTTATGGCGACTAGCGGGAAACACCAGGGAGCTGTTTTTT. Residues: CASSLWRLAGNTRELFF.

The V call is TRBV15, the J call TRBJ2-1; 7 bases line up with TRBD2. CDR3 length equals 16 residues. Germline assignment: CDR1 LNHNV and CDR2 YYDKDF (reference sequence). V lost 5 bases to trimming and J lost 3 bases; unmatched junction nucleotides: 10. The CDR3 nucleotides are TGTGCCACCAGCCCCCGAACTAGCGCGGGCTACAATGAGCAGTTCTTC. Residues: CATSPRTSAGYNEQFF. The entire variable domain, with the rest obtained from reference TRBV15 and TRBJ2-1, is as follows: DAMVIQNPRYQVTQFGKPVTLSCSQTLNHNVMYWYQQKSSQAPKLLFHYYDKDFNNEADTPDNFQSRRPNTSFCFLDIRSPGLGDTAMYLCATSPRTSAGYNEQFFGPGTRLTVL.

CDR3 DNA: TGTGCCAGCAGTCAAGGTGGCTTTGAGCAGTTCTTC. Protein sequence: CASSQGGFEQFF. The rearrangement uses TRBV6-5 and TRBJ2-1; unclear D gene. Trimming removed 5 bases at V and 9 bases at J, with 11 bases between. Germline CDR1 MNHEY, CDR2 SVGAGI. The CDR3 totals 12 residues.

In the case of this clone: The junction departs from the called germline gene at one end, perhaps through a read error. This CDR3 is also generated by other DNA sequences in the sample. The genes are TRBV10-3 and TRBJ2-7, with TRBD1 matching 7 bases. The CDR3 extends over 13 amino acids. The germline V gene has CDR1 ENHRY and CDR2 SYGVKD. Written as DNA, the CDR3 is TGCGCCAGTACCGGGACAGCAGCCTACGAGCAGTACTTC. Protein: CASTGTAAYEQYF.

This clone was counted between two and nine times. The genes are TRBV18 and TRBJ1-2; 9 bases are shared with TRBD1. Germline V CDR1 and CDR2: KGHSH, LQKENI. This CDR3 spans 14 amino acids. Trimming cost V 6 bases and J 5 bases; bases outside gene matches: 7. Written as DNA, the CDR3 is TGTGCCAGCTCCCGCCGGGACAGGGCTTATGGCTACACCTTC. Translated, it gives CASSRRDRAYGYTF. The variable domain in full, with the rest retrieved from reference TRBV18 and TRBJ1-2, is NAGVMQNPRHLVRRRGQEARLRCSPMKGHSHVYWYRQLPEEGLKFMVYLQKENIIDESGMPKERFSAEFPKEGPSILRIQQVVRGDSAAYFCASSRRDRAYGYTFGSGTRLTVV.

This chain uses TRBV27 with TRBJ2-7; no reliable D call. V lost 8 bases, J lost 2 bases, and 13 bases lay in between. Germline CDR1 reads MNHEY; CDR2 reads SMNVEV (reference sequence). This CDR3 spans 13 amino acids. This CDR3 reads CASGNGNTYEQYF. For the CDR3, the DNA is TGTGCCAGCGGCAATGGAAACACCTACGAGCAGTACTTC.

The rearrangement links TRBV11-3 to TRBJ2-7, with a tentative D call TRBD2 (5 bases). The CDR3 has 14 residues. Trimming took off 5 bases at V and 2 bases at J, with 13 bases between the two ends. Looked up from germline, CDR1 is SGHNT and CDR2 is YENEEA. The CDR3 reads CASSPHRGPYEQYF. The CDR3 DNA follows: TGTGCCAGCAGCCCCCACCGGGGTCCCTACGAGCAGTACTTC.

This clone has just a few counts. The rearrangement uses TRBV7-8 and TRBJ1-2; D not certain. Germline V gives CDR1 SGHVS, CDR2 FQNEAQ. Trimming pared 3 bases from V and 5 bases from J, leaving 10 bases between. The CDR3 extends over 13 amino acids. The CDR3 DNA is TGTGCCAGCAGCTTCCGGGCCCTTTATGGCTACACCTTC. Translation gives CASSFRALYGYTF.

The chain has TRBV13 and TRBJ1-2; 9 bases agree with TRBD1. V dropped 5 bases and J dropped 5; count of bases not matched to a gene: 15. CDR1 is PRHDT and CDR2 is FYEKMQ in the germline V gene (reference sequence). This CDR3 has 17 amino acids. CDR3 sequence: CASSHGTGQGMNYGYTF. CDR3 DNA: TGTGCCAGCAGCCACGGGACCGGACAGGGGATGAATTATGGCTACACCTTC.

The V call is TRBV7-8, the J call TRBJ2-1; TRBD2 agrees at 9 bases. Germline trimming cut 5 bases from V and 4 bases from J; bases unmatched to any gene: 15. The germline V gene has CDR1 SGHVS and CDR2 FQNEAQ. The CDR3 totals 18 residues. The CDR3 coding sequence is TGTGCCAGCAGCCCCCGAAGTAGCGGGGGTCTAATATACAATGAGCAGTTCTTC. It yields the protein CASSPRSSGGLIYNEQFF.

The rearrangement joins TRBV30 to TRBJ2-1, with 14 bases aligning to TRBD2. CDR1 and CDR2 from the germline V gene are GTSNPN and SVGIG (reference sequence). The CDR3 length is 13 residues. The J segment lost 13 bases and the V segment lost 3 bases, leaving 5 bases of the junction unmatched. The CDR3 spells CAWSRTSGRNQFF. CDR3 nucleotides: TGTGCCTGGAGCCGGACTAGCGGGAGGAATCAGTTCTTC.

J is TRBJ1-3 and V is TRBV28; no firm D call. The V end was cut by 3 bases, the J end by 3 bases, with 9 bases between. The CDR3 is made up of 14 amino acids. Germline assignment: CDR1 MDHEN and CDR2 SYDVKM. In DNA form, the CDR3 reads TGTGCCAGCAGTTTTAGGACTAATGGAAACACCATATATTTT. This translates into CASSFRTNGNTIYF.